Shown below are 14 T cell receptor beta chains from a single sample sequenced in a study of blood T cell repertoires in COVID-19. The assay was immunoSEQ multiplex PCR, and TCRdb's table has in-frame clones only and misses some. The sample lists approximately 75,000 clones, around 83% occurring once. The sample comprised peripheral blood. All receptors derive from an elderly woman with acute or convalescent COVID-19.

The chain links TRBV20-1 to TRBJ2-1, with D uncertain. CDR3 size: 11 residues. Trimming took 6 bases from V and 8 from J, leaving 11 bases between them. CDR1 and CDR2 from the germline V gene are DFQATT and SNEGSKA (reference sequence). The CDR3 sequence is CSATRSDEQFF. The CDR3 bases are TGCAGTGCCACACGGAGTGATGAGCAGTTCTTC.

The chain combines TRBV3-1 (or the pseudogene TRBV3-2) with TRBJ1-1, with D perhaps matching TRBD1 (5 bases). Trimming left V 6 bases short and J 4 bases short, with 6 bases between. CDR1 and CDR2 (germline): LGHDT, YNNKEL (reference sequence). This CDR3 is built from 11 residues. CDR3 coding DNA: TGTGCCAGCAGGGGGGGCACTGAAGCTTTCTTT. Amino acids: CASRGGTEAFF.

The genes are TRBV5-1 and TRBJ2-2, with 7 bases lining up with TRBD2. The germline V gene encodes CDR1 SGHRS and CDR2 YFSETQ. The CDR3 is 15 amino acids. The junction had 9 bases not matched to a gene; V was cut back by 4 bases and J by 6 bases. The CDR3 protein is CASSPGTNLPGELFF. The CDR3 DNA reads as TGCGCCAGCAGCCCCGGGACTAACCTCCCCGGGGAGCTGTTTTTT.

This sequence joins TRBV5-6 and TRBJ1-3, with 9 bases aligning to TRBD1. Germline values: CDR1 SGHDT, CDR2 YYEEEE. This CDR3 is 19 amino acids long. The trim removed 4 bases at V and 0 bases at J, leaving 14 bases unmatched. This CDR3 is CASSRTGTGNFNSGNTIYF. The DNA of the CDR3 is TGTGCCAGCAGCCGAACCGGGACAGGGAACTTTAACTCTGGAAACACCATATATTTT.

The chain employs TRBV2 and TRBJ1-2; 7 bases are shared with TRBD1. The CDR3 runs to 13 residues. In germline, CDR1 is SNHLY, CDR2 FYNNEI. The V gene end was trimmed by 5 bases and the J gene end by 3 bases; junction bases not matched to a gene: 3. CDR3 loop: CASSTGQYYGYTF. Here the CDR3 DNA reads TGTGCCAGCAGTACGGGACAGTACTATGGCTACACCTTC.

The rearrangement uses TRBV5-8 and TRBJ2-7; 11 positions agree with TRBD1. Unmatched junction bases numbered 6, after V lost 1 base and J lost 6 bases. The CDR3 runs 15 residues. Germline assignment: CDR1 SGHTS and CDR2 YDEGEE. The chain's CDR3 is CASSLRDRGISEQYF. The DNA of the CDR3 is TGTGCCAGCAGCTTGAGGGACAGGGGGATTTCCGAGCAGTACTTC.

This chain connects TRBV7-9 to TRBJ2-3, with 10 bases matching TRBD2. With V trimmed by 0 bases and J by 2 bases, 8 bases remained unmatched. The CDR3 spans 18 residues. CDR1 is SEHNR and CDR2 is FQNEAQ in the germline V gene (reference sequence). The CDR3 protein is CASSLAGLAGALTDTQYF. CDR3 coding DNA: TGTGCCAGCAGCTTAGCAGGGCTAGCGGGGGCCCTCACAGATACGCAGTATTTT.

This clone was found a few times. V usage is TRBV19 and J usage is TRBJ1-1; weak D call: TRBD1 (5 bases). V gave up 6 bases and J gave up 10 bases, with 18 bases separating them. CDR1 is LNHDA, CDR2 SQIVND, per germline (reference sequence). The CDR3 is 13 residues long. CDR3 DNA: TGTGCCAGTAGCCTCAGACAGACCGTCGGAGCTTTCTTT. It yields the protein CASSLRQTVGAFF.

The rearrangement uses TRBV5-1 and TRBJ1-5; TRBD1 aligns across 8 bases. The CDR3 totals 16 residues. Germline V CDR1 and CDR2: SGHRS, YFSETQ. V shed 0 bases, J shed 2 bases, and the junction held 4 bases outside the gene matches. The CDR3 reads CASSLGGQGGNQPQHF. CDR3 nucleotide sequence: TGCGCCAGCAGCTTGGGTGGACAGGGTGGCAATCAGCCCCAGCATTTT.

This clone is a singleton in its sample. The V and J genes are TRBV12-3 or TRBV12-4 and TRBJ2-5; D might be TRBD2 (6 bases). The CDR3 is 13 residues long. Trimming removed 5 bases from V and 2 bases from J, with 9 bases in between. CDR3 DNA: TGTGCCAGCAGTCGGGACTCTCAAGAGACCCAGTACTTC. Protein sequence: CASSRDSQETQYF.

This chain joins TRBV5-4 and TRBJ2-7; no reliable D call. V lost 1 base and J 3 bases, leaving 11 bases between the germline ends. The CDR3 contains 14 residues. In germline, CDR1 is SGHNT, CDR2 YYREEE (reference sequence). CDR3 sequence reads: CASSLFSSYYEQYF. CDR3 nucleotides: TGTGCCAGCAGCTTGTTTAGCAGCTACTACGAGCAGTACTTC.

This clone was seen a single time. The rearrangement joins TRBV29-1 to TRBJ2-3; D is possibly TRBD1 (5 bases). There are 14 residues in the CDR3. CDR1 and CDR2 from the germline V gene are SQVTM and ANQGSEA. V was trimmed by 3 bases and J by 1 base, leaving 11 bases between them. Here the CDR3 reads CSVDEDIGTDTQYF. The DNA of the CDR3 is TGCAGCGTTGATGAGGACATAGGCACAGATACGCAGTATTTT.

In regard to this clone: It is likely a read error, because the conserved phenylalanine at the end of the CDR3 is missing. Because the CDR3's place on the DNA is in doubt, the DNA is left out and the CDR3 is given as listed by TCRdb. This chain connects TRBV7-2 to TRBJ2-3; the D call TRBD2 from the table was never checked on the DNA. CDR1 and CDR2 (germline): SGHTA, FQGNSA. The CDR3 adds up to 13 amino acids, both ends counted. The CDR3 protein is CASSFAGGRAPHH.

The chain's CDR3 is CTSSHCTFWTGPSNQPQHF. The CDR3 DNA follows: TGCACCAGCAGCCACTGTACATTCTGGACAGGGCCTAGCAATCAGCCCCAGCATTTT. The chain carries TRBV1 and TRBJ1-5; TRBD1 is taken as the D call from the table, unchecked against the DNA. TRBV1 is noted as a pseudogene. This CDR3 is 19 amino acids long.